The sequence of this T cell receptor (beta chain) was determined in a study of blood T cell repertoires in COVID-19 (dated by TCRdb to about 2020). Regarding the complete study: The collaborator samples originated in the United States, Italy and Spain and spanned the acute and convalescent phases of COVID-19. The material from the prospective study consisted of cDNA or gDNA derived from T cells, B-cell-depleted T cells, or PBMCs. Deeply sampled blood TCRbeta repertoires from subjects exposed to, actively infected with, or recovered from COVID-19 were included in the dataset. The repertoires were released in a freely available public database meant as a resource for research on the immune response to SARS-CoV-2. The samples were drawn from two sources: the first 160 participants of the ongoing ImmuneRACE study, and 1,000 to 1,500 subjects contributed by 6 global collaborators. A de-identified subject ID, COVID-19 status, age in years and sex were almost always included in the sample metadata. Where available, HLA class I and class II types were taken from metadata supplied by the sample provider and were not determined by assay-based typing. Here is what the overall study found, with its caveats: How much clinical and demographic metadata was included differed by source and by participant, and the metadata was provided uncurated.

A word on this clone: No antigen is known for it. It has no much larger one-base neighbor in the sample; base qualities were not kept.

TCRbeta CDR3 regions were amplified from genomic DNA using the immunoSEQ Assay, a bias-controlled multiplex PCR. In the paper's pipeline: The number of nucleated cells in each sample was estimated by amplification of reference gene primers within the assay. To quantify the absolute abundance of each unique TCRbeta CDR3 rearrangement, sequence reads were collapsed and filtered. Productive Simpson clonality was computed per sample as the square root of Simpson's diversity index over productive rearrangements. The table was pulled from immuneACCESS by TCRdb, which kept in-frame rearrangements only. Such tables lose some clones; where checked, under half of the loss comes from unresolved V genes, and the rest has no known cause. Clone size and the V and J calls come from that table; the DNA yielded D and trimming. This sample has 55,000 to 70,000 clones in its table, and about 87% of those were observed once. The ten largest account for less than 7% of the sample.

Each collaborating institution followed its own protocols to collect whole blood in K2EDTA tubes. For TCRbeta analysis, collaborators shipped samples as frozen whole blood, isolated PBMCs, or DNA extracted from either of those sample types. The sequenced sample was peripheral blood. The source of this sequence is a man aged 55 to 70 with active or convalescent COVID-19.

The DNA is as follows: TGTGCCAGCAGCCAAGATAGGACAGCGCGTAATGAAAAACTGTTTTTT. This gives the protein CASSQDRTARNEKLFF. The chain was built from TRBV14 and TRBJ1-4; matching of 6 bases hints at TRBD1 as the D gene. The CDR3, from cysteine to phenylalanine, totals 16 residues. Only CDR3 DNA remains: 48 bases, in frame from the first base. CDR1 and CDR2, looked up from the germline V gene, are SGHDN and FVKESK. At the junction V is shortened by 0 bases and J by 4 bases, with 12 bases in between.